The source of this T cell receptor beta chain is a study of blood T cells in healthy people across ages. General study results and limits: Fewer expanded clones and more diversity marked long-lived versus aged donors.

Germline loops: CDR1 MNHEY, CDR2 SVGAGI. The CDR3 is 15 residues long. It was 8 to 10 milliliters of peripheral blood that were drawn from each donor. Through a sample-barcoded 5' primer and a J-beta primer mix, a second PCR was run for roughly 6 to 12 cycles. TCRdb independently ran MiXCR on the 5' RACE reads; one entry per CDR3 protein. Here the sample spans roughly 700,000 distinct CDR3 sequences, about 30% being singletons. Notes on this clonotype: Its cognate antigen is unknown. This may come from a read error, since a much larger clone is one base off.

The source of this sequence is a woman of 80 years or more in good health. The chain joins TRBV6-5 to TRBJ2-1, with 8 bases aligning to TRBD1. The J call is in doubt because the DNA end fits TRBJ2-7 better. Input material: blood. CDR3 protein: CASRMDRDFYNEQYF. The CDR3 region has the DNA TGTGCCAGCAGGATGGACAGGGATTTCTACAATGAGCAGTACTTC.